This passage covers 10 T cell receptor beta chains from one sample sequenced in a study of cytomegalovirus exposure and HLA in healthy donors. With 60 Vbeta and 13 Jbeta primers, the PCR was carried out. Sequenced by immunoSEQ multiplex PCR; TCRdb stores in-frame clones only, minus some. The profile shows around 170,000 clones, about four fifths of them singletons. What was sequenced was PBMCs. The receptor set was obtained from a woman between 45 and 65 years old in good health and CMV-seropositive.

V usage is TRBV27 and J usage is TRBJ2-1, with D possibly TRBD2 on 6 matching bases. The CDR3 is made up of 14 amino acids. V lost 6 bases and J lost 7, with 16 bases in between. Germline V gene lookup returns CDR1 MNHEY and CDR2 SMNVEV (reference sequence). CDR3 nucleotides: TGTGCCAGCAGGGGGGGTTGGGTCGGGAATGAGCAGTTCTTC. It is translated as CASRGGWVGNEQFF.

The chain couples TRBV14 to TRBJ2-5; 7 nucleotides line up with TRBD1. Germline lookup yields CDR1 SGHDN and CDR2 FVKESK. After removal of 4 bases from V and 5 bases from J, the junction contained 13 bases not matched to a gene. This CDR3 spans 16 amino acids. CDR3 bases: TGTGCCAGCAGCCTGCGGCAGGGGGTTACCGGGGAGACCCAGTACTTC. This translates into CASSLRQGVTGETQYF.

The genes are TRBV11-2 and TRBJ1-4; 8 nucleotides agree with TRBD1. The CDR3 extends over 13 amino acids. V was pared by 5 bases and J by 6 bases, with 2 bases of the junction left unmatched. From germline, CDR1 is SGHAT and CDR2 FQNNGV. The CDR3 reads CASSRDRHEKLFF. CDR3 DNA sequence: TGTGCCAGCAGCCGGGACAGGCATGAAAAACTGTTTTTT.

The V and J genes are TRBV7-2 and TRBJ1-1, with no clear D. The CDR3 is 13 residues long. Trimming took 4 bases from V and 3 from J, leaving 9 bases between them. CDR1 is SGHTA and CDR2 is FQGNSA in the germline V gene. The CDR3 sequence is CASSWRRHTEAFF. The CDR3 nucleotides are TGTGCCAGCAGCTGGAGGAGGCACACTGAAGCTTTCTTT. Drawing the rest from reference TRBV7-2 and TRBJ1-1, the complete variable domain is GAGVSQSPSNKVTEKGKDVELRCDPISGHTALYWYRQSLGQGLEFLIYFQGNSAPDKSGLPSDRFSAERTGGSVSTLTIQRTQQEDSAVYLCASSWRRHTEAFFGQGTRLTVV.

V usage is TRBV7-9 and J usage is TRBJ2-1, with 8 nucleotides matching TRBD2. CDR3 length: 17 amino acids. CDR1 is SEHNR and CDR2 is FQNEAQ in the germline V gene (reference sequence). V was pared by 5 bases and J by 0 bases, with 9 bases of the junction left unmatched. This CDR3 reads CASSDGGGFSSYNEQFF. The CDR3 DNA reads as TGTGCCAGCAGCGATGGCGGGGGGTTCAGCTCCTACAATGAGCAGTTCTTC.

Only a few counts were recorded for this clone. The rearrangement joins TRBV2 to TRBJ1-2; 10 nucleotides match TRBD1. V lost 5 bases, J lost 3 bases, and 3 bases stayed unmatched. The CDR3 is 14 residues long. Germline CDR1 and CDR2: SNHLY and FYNNEI. The CDR3 here is CASSRQGADYGYTF. The CDR3 DNA reads as TGTGCCAGCAGTAGACAGGGGGCGGACTATGGCTACACCTTC.

J is TRBJ1-1 and V is TRBV30; D is unclear. Trimming left V 2 bases short and J 1 base short, with 5 bases between. This CDR3 contains 12 residues. Germline CDR1 and CDR2: GTSNPN and SVGIG (reference sequence). The CDR3 DNA follows: TGTGCCTGGAGTACAGAGAACACTGAAGCTTTCTTT. As protein: CAWSTENTEAFF.

This clone was recorded once. Its ends do not fully match the called genes, so a read error is possible. The V gene is TRBV6-6, the J gene TRBJ1-5; 12 positions agree with TRBD1. CDR1 is MNHNY and CDR2 is SVGAGI in the germline V gene (reference sequence). CDR3 size: 15 residues. In DNA form, the CDR3 reads TGTGCCAGCAGCCCCGGGACAGGGGGCAACCAGCCCCAGCATTTT. The encoded protein is CASSPGTGGNQPQHF.

V usage is TRBV30 and J usage is TRBJ1-4; TRBD1 matches 9 bases. V gave up 0 bases and J gave up 8 bases; unmatched junction bases: 4. Germline-derived CDR1 and CDR2 are GTSNPN and SVGIG (reference sequence). CDR3 length equals 14 residues. CDR3 sequence reads: CAWSVGQGKEKLFF. The CDR3 nucleotides are TGTGCCTGGAGTGTAGGACAGGGGAAAGAAAAACTGTTTTTT. Variable domain in full (rest from reference TRBV30 and TRBJ1-4): SQTIHQWPATLVQPVGSPLSLECTVEGTSNPNLYWYRQAAGRGLQLLFYSVGIGQISSEVPQNLSASRPQDRQFILSSKKLLLSDSGFYLCAWSVGQGKEKLFFGSGTQLSVL.

The V call is TRBV11-2, the J call TRBJ2-1; D is unclear. V lost 5 bases, J lost 8 bases, and 10 bases lay in between. Germline lookup yields CDR1 SGHAT and CDR2 FQNNGV. The CDR3 is 12 amino acids. CDR3 residues: CASSPSGYEQFF. The CDR3 DNA reads as TGTGCCAGCAGCCCCTCGGGTTATGAGCAGTTCTTC.